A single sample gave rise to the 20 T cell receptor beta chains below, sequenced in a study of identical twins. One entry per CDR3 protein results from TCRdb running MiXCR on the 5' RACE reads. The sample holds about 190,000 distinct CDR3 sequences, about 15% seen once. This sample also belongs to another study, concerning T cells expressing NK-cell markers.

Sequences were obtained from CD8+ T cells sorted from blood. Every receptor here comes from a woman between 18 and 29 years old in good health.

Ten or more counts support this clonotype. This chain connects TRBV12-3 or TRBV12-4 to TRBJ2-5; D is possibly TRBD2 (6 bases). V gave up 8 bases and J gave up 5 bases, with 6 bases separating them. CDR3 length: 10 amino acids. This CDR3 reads CASGGETQYF. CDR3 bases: TGTGCCAGCGGGGGGGAGACCCAGTACTTC.

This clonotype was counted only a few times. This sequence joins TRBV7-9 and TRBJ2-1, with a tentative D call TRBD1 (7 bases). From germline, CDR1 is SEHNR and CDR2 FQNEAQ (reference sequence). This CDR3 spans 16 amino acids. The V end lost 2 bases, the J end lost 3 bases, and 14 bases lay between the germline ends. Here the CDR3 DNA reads TGTGCCAGCAGCTTATCGGCCAGGGGGGACTACAATGAGCAGTTCTTC. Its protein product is CASSLSARGDYNEQFF. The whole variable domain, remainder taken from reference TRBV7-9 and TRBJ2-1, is DTGVSQNPRHKITKRGQNVTFRCDPISEHNRLYWYRQTLGQGPEFLTYFQNEAQLEKSRLLSDRFSAERPKGSFSTLEIQRTEQGDSAMYLCASSLSARGDYNEQFFGPGTRLTVL.

The CDR3 sequence: CASGTNSGANVLTF. The CDR3 region has the DNA TGTGCCAGCGGGACAAACTCTGGGGCCAACGTCCTGACTTTC. The chain employs TRBV6-1 and TRBJ2-6; possible D gene TRBD1, 6 bases. With 8 bases removed from V and 0 bases from J, the gap between germline ends came to 8 bases. Looked up from germline, CDR1 is MNHNS and CDR2 is SASEGT. The CDR3 sequence is 14 residues long.

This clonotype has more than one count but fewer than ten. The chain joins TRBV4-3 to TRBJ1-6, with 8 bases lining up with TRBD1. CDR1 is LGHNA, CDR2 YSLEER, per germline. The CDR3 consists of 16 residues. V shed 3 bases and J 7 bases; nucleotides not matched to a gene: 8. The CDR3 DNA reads TGCGCCAGCAGCCAGGGAACCGGGACAGGCAATTCACCCCTCCACTTT. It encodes CASSQGTGTGNSPLHF.

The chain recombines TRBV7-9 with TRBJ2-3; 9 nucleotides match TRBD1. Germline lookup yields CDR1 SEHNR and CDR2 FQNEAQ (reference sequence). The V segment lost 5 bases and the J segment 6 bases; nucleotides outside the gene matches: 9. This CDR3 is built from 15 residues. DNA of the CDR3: TGTGCCAGCAGCCCCGGGACAGGGCCTATTGATACGCAGTATTTT. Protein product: CASSPGTGPIDTQYF.

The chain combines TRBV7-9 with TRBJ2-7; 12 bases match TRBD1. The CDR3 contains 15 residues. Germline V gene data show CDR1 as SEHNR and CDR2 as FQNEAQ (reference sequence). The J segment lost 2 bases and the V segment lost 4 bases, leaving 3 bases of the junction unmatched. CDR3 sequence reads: CASSSGTGGPYEQYF. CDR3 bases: TGTGCCAGCAGCTCCGGGACAGGGGGCCCCTACGAGCAGTACTTC.

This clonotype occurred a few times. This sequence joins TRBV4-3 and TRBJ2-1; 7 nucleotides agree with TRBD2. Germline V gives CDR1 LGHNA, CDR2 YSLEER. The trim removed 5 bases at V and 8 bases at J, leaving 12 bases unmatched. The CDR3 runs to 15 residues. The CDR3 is CASSAPGLRPDEQFF. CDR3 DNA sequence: TGCGCCAGCAGCGCCCCGGGACTAAGGCCGGATGAGCAGTTCTTC.

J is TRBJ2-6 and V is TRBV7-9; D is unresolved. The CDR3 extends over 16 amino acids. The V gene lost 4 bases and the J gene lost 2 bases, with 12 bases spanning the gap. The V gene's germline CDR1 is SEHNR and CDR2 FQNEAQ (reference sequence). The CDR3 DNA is TGTGCCAGCAGCTCCCCGGGCCTCGCTGGGGCCAACGTCCTGACTTTC. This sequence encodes CASSSPGLAGANVLTF.

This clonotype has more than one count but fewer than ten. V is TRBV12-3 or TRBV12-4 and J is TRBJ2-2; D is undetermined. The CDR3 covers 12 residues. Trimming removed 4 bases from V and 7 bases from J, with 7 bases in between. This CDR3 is CASSSRNGELFF. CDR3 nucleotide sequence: TGTGCCAGCAGTTCTAGGAACGGGGAGCTGTTTTTT.

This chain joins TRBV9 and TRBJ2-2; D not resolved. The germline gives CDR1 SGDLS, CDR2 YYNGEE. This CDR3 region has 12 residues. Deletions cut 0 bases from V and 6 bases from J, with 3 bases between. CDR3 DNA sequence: TGTGCCAGCAGCGTAGAGCCCGGGGAGCTGTTTTTT. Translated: CASSVEPGELFF.

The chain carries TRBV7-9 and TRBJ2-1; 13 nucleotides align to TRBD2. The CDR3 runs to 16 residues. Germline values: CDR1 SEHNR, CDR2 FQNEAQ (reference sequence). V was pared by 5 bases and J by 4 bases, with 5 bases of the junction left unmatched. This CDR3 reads CASSQGTSGNYNEQFF. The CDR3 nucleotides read TGTGCCAGCAGCCAGGGGACTAGCGGGAATTACAATGAGCAGTTCTTC.

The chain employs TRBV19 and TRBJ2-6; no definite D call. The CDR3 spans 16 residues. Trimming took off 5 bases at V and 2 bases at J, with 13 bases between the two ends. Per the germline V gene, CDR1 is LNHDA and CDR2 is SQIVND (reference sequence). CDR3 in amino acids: CASSLPPVPGANVLTF. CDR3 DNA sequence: TGTGCCAGTAGTTTACCCCCGGTTCCTGGGGCCAACGTCCTGACTTTC.

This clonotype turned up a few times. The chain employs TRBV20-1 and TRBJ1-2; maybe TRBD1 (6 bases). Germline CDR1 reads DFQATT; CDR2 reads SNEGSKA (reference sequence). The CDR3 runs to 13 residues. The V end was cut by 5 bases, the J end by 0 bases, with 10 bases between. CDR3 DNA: TGCAGTGCTTGGGACATAGCTAACTATGGCTACACCTTC. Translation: CSAWDIANYGYTF.

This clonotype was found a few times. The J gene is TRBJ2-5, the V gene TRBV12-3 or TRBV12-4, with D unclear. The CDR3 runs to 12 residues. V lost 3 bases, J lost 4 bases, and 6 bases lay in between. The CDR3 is CASSFTLETQYF. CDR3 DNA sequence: TGTGCCAGCAGTTTCACCCTAGAGACCCAGTACTTC.

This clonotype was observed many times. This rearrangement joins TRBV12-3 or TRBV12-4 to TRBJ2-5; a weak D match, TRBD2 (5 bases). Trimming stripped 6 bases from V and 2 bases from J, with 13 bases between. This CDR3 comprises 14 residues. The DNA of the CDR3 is TGTGCCAGCAGCCCCGACGGGAATCAAGAGACCCAGTACTTC. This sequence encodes CASSPDGNQETQYF.

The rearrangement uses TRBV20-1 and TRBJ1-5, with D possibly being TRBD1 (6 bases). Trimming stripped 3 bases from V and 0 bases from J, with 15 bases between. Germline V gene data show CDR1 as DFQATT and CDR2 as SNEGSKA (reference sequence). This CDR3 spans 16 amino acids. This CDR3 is CSASSGTYNSNQPQHF. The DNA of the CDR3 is TGCAGTGCTAGTTCGGGGACATACAATAGCAATCAGCCCCAGCATTTT.

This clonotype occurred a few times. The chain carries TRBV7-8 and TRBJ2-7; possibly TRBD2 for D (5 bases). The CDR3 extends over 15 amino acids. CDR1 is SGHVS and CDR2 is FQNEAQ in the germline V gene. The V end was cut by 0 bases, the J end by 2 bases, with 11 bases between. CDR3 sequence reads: CASSLARADPYEQYF. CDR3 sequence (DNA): TGTGCCAGCAGCTTAGCGCGGGCAGACCCCTACGAGCAGTACTTC. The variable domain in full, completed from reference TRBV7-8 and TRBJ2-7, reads GAGVSQSPRYKVAKRGQDVALRCDPISGHVSLFWYQQALGQGPEFLTYFQNEAQLDKSGLPSDRFFAERPEGSVSTLKIQRTQQEDSAVYLCASSLARADPYEQYFGPGTRLTVT.

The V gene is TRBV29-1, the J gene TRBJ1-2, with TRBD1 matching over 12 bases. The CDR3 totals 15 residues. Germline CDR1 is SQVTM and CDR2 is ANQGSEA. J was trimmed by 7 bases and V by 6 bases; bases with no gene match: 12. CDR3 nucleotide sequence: TGCAGCGTGGCGGGACAGGGGGCGCGAGATGCTGGCTACACCTTC. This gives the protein CSVAGQGARDAGYTF.

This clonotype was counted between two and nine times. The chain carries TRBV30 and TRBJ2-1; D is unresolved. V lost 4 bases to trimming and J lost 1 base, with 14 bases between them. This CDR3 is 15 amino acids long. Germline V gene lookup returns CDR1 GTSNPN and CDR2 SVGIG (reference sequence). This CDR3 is CAWNGGQSSYNEQFF. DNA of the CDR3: TGTGCCTGGAACGGTGGTCAAAGTTCCTACAATGAGCAGTTCTTC.

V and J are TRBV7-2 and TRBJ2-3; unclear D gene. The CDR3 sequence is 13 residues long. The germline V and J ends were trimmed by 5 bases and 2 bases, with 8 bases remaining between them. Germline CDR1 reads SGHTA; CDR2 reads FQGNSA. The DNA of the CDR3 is TGTGCCAGCAGCCCTCAAAACACAGATACGCAGTATTTT. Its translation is CASSPQNTDTQYF.